This is a list of T cell receptor beta chains from one sample in a study of a mutant IDH1 vaccine in newly diagnosed glioma. Method: immunoSEQ multiplex PCR; TCRdb's copy keeps in-frame clones and lacks some. The table has around 50,000 clones, 84% seen once. These receptors have no identified antigens. This material consisted of PBMCs, taken from a glioma patient whose treatment included an IDH1 peptide vaccine. The receptors were gathered from a woman under 40 with glioma. Some clones in this sample may be carry-over from other donors' samples. The CDR3 runs from the conserved cysteine through the conserved F or W. A D gene is named only where the DNA matches it firmly.

J: TRBJ1-4; D: .; V: TRBV6-1; DNA: TGTGCCAGCAGTGCAAGCAGGGTGCCAACTAATGAAAAACTGTTTTTT; CDR3: CASSASRVPTNEKLFF
J: TRBJ2-7; D: .; V: TRBV19; DNA: TGTGCCAGTAGTGACAGCGGACTCTACGAGCAGTACTTC; CDR3: CASSDSGLYEQYF
J: TRBJ1-2; D: .; V: TRBV21-1; DNA: TGTGCCAGCAGGACACGGGACAGGGATGGCTACACCTTC; CDR3: CASRTRDRDGYTF
J: TRBJ1-3; D: TRBD1; V: TRBV2; DNA: TGTGCCAGCAGTGCCCCGGGACAGGGGGCTGGAAACACCATATATTTT; CDR3: CASSAPGQGAGNTIYF
J: TRBJ2-5; D: .; V: TRBV6-1; DNA: TGTGCCAGCATCGCAAACCAAGAGACCCAGTACTTC; CDR3: CASIANQETQYF
J: TRBJ2-7; D: TRBD2; V: TRBV5-4; DNA: TGTGCCAGCAGCTTGGATCTAGCGGCCTACGAGCAGTACTTC; CDR3: CASSLDLAAYEQYF
J: TRBJ2-7; D: TRBD2; V: TRBV6-4; DNA: TGTGCCAGCAGCCGGGACTACCTTGGGGAGCAGTACTTC; CDR3: CASSRDYLGEQYF
J: TRBJ1-5; D: .; V: TRBV6-6; DNA: TGTGCCAGCAAGGAGTATAGCAATCAGCCCCAGCATTTT; CDR3: CASKEYSNQPQHF
J: TRBJ1-2; D: .; V: TRBV9; DNA: TGTGCCAGCAGCGCCAAAACGGGGGGCTATGGCTACACCTTC; CDR3: CASSAKTGGYGYTF
J: TRBJ1-4; D: .; V: TRBV7-9; DNA: TGTGCCAGCAGCCGTCAGGGGCCCGGGGTGTTTTTT; CDR3: CASSRQGPGVFF
J: TRBJ2-3; D: TRBD1; V: TRBV13; DNA: TGTGCCAGCAGCCCACACAGGGGGCGCACAGATACGCAGTATTTT; CDR3: CASSPHRGRTDTQYF
J: TRBJ2-1; D: TRBD2; V: TRBV29-1; DNA: TGCAGCGTTGATAGGGCGGGAGGTGGTCATGAGCAGTTCTTC; CDR3: CSVDRAGGGHEQFF
J: TRBJ2-2; D: .; V: TRBV7-3; DNA: TGTGCCAGCAGCTTAAAAGTTGGGACCGGGGAGCTGTTTTTT; CDR3: CASSLKVGTGELFF
J: TRBJ2-1; D: .; V: TRBV21-1; DNA: TGTGCCAGCAGCAAAGTAAAACTAGCGGGAGGCAATGAGCAGTTCTTC; CDR3: CASSKVKLAGGNEQFF
J: TRBJ1-3; D: TRBD1; V: TRBV29-1; DNA: TGCAGCGTGACCGGGACAGGGGGGGCTGGAAACACCATATATTTT; CDR3: CSVTGTGGAGNTIYF
J: TRBJ2-7; D: .; V: TRBV10-2; DNA: TGCGCCAGCAGTAATAGCGCCGCTGACGAGCAGTACTTC; CDR3: CASSNSAADEQYF
J: TRBJ1-1; D: .; V: TRBV30; DNA: TGTGCCTGGAGTGTCGGGTGGGGGGACACTGAAGCTTTCTTT; CDR3: CAWSVGWGDTEAFF
J: TRBJ2-7; D: .; V: TRBV30; DNA: TGTGCCTGGAGTTCGGGCGGAAGCTACGAGCAGTACTTC; CDR3: CAWSSGGSYEQYF
J: TRBJ1-2; D: .; V: TRBV7-9; DNA: TGTGCCAGCAGCTCGTCGGCGGCTCATAACTATGGCTACACCTTC; CDR3: CASSSSAAHNYGYTF